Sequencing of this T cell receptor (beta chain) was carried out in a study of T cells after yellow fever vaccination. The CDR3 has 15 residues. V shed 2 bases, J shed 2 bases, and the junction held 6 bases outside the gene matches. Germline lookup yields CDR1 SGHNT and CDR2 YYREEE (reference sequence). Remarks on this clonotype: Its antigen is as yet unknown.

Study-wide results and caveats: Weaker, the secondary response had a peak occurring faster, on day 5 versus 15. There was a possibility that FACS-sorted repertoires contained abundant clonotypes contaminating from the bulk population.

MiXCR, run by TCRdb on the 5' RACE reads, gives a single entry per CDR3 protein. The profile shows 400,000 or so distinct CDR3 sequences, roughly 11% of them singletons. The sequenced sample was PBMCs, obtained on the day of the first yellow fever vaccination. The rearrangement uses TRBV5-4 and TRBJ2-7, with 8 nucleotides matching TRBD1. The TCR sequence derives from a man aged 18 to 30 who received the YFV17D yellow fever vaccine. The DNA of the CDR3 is TGTGCCAGCAGCTTAGGTAACAGGGGGACCTACGAGCAGTACGTC. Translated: CASSLGNRGTYEQYV.